The rows below give T cell receptor beta chains drawn from one sample of a study of blood T cells in healthy people across ages. TCRdb processed the 5' RACE reads anew with MiXCR; each CDR3 protein has one entry. The table has hundreds of thousands of distinct CDR3 sequences, 20% to 25% seen once. Material for sequencing was blood. Source of these receptors: an older man in good health. The CDR3 runs from the conserved cysteine through the conserved F or W.

v_call	cdr3_aa
TRBV5-4	CATRQEVTDTQYF
TRBV4-1	CASSRDTRELQETQYF
TRBV29-1	CSVVGRGLSLEYIQYF
TRBV20-1	CSALRQGEGYGYTF
TRBV7-2	CASSLHSSEQYF
TRBV25-1	CASSESPRADTQYF
TRBV12-3/TRBV12-4	CASSTGFPTGELFF
TRBV7-2	CASSSGQGPQETQYF
TRBV28	CASSLERVYEQYF
TRBV12-3/TRBV12-4	CASSRGLVGELFF
TRBV11-2	CASVLPGGRASEQFF
TRBV3-1	CASSQSRRAWGVDTQYF
TRBV24-1	CATSDARVRDSTDTQYF
TRBV20-1	CSARDQGGKETQYF
TRBV24-1	CATSDPSAGGRETQYF
TRBV3-1	CASSRGGSVGYTF
TRBV6-2/TRBV6-3	CASSYLGSQYF
TRBV5-1	CASSVDRGANVLTF
TRBV27	CASSAGGLAGVYEQYF
TRBV12-3/TRBV12-4	CASSFYAGSYNEQFF